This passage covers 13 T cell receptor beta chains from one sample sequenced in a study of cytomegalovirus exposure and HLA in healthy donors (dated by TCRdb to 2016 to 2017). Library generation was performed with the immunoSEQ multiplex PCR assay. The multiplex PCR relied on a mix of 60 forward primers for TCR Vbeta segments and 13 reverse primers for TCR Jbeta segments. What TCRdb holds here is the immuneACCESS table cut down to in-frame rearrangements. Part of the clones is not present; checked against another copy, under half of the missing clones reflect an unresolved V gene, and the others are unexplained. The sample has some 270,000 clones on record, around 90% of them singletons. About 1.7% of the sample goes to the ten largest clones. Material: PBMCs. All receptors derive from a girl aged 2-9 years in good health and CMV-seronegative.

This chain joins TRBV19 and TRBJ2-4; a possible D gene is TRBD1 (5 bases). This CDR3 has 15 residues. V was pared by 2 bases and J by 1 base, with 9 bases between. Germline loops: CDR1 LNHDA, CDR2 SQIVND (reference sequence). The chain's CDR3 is CASSIMGPAKNIQYF. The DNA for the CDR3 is TGTGCCAGTAGTATAATGGGGCCTGCCAAAAACATTCAGTACTTC. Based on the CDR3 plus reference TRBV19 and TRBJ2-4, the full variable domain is DGGITQSPKYLFRKEGQNVTLSCEQNLNHDAMYWYRQDPGQGLRLIYYSQIVNDFQKGDIAEGYSVSREKKESFPLTVTSAQKNPTAFYLCASSIMGPAKNIQYFGAGTRLSVL.

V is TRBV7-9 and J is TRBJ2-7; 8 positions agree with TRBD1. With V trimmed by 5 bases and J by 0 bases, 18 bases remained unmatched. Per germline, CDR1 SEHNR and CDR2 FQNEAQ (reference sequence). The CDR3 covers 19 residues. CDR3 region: CASSVSPRGPESLSYEQYF. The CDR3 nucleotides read TGTGCCAGCAGCGTTTCTCCCAGGGGGCCAGAGAGCCTCTCCTACGAGCAGTACTTC.

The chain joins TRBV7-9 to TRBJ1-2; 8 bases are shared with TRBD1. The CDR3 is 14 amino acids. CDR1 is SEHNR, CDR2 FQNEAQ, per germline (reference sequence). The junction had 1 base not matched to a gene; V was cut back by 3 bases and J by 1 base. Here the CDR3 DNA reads TGTGCCAGCAGCTTTGGACAGGGTAACTATGGCTACACCTTC. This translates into CASSFGQGNYGYTF. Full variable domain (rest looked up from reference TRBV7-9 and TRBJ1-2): DTGVSQNPRHKITKRGQNVTFRCDPISEHNRLYWYRQTLGQGPEFLTYFQNEAQLEKSRLLSDRFSAERPKGSFSTLEIQRTEQGDSAMYLCASSFGQGNYGYTFGSGTRLTVV.

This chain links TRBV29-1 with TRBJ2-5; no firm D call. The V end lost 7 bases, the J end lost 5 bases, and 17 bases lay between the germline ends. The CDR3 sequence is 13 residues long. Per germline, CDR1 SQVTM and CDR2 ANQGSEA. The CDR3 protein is CSDRPRLGETQYF. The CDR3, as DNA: TGCAGCGATCGCCCCCGCTTGGGCGAGACCCAGTACTTC. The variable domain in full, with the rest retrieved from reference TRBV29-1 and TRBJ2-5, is SAVISQKPSRDICQRGTSLTIQCQVDSQVTMMFWYRQQPGQSLTLIATANQGSEATYESGFVIDKFPISRPNLTFSTLTVSNMSPEDSSIYLCSDRPRLGETQYFGPGTRLLVL.

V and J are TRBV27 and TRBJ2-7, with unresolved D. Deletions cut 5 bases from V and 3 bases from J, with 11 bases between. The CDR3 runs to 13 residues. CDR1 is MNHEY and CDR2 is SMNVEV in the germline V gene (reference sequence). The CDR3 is CASSPQYVYEQYF. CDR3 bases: TGTGCCAGCAGTCCACAATATGTCTACGAGCAGTACTTC.

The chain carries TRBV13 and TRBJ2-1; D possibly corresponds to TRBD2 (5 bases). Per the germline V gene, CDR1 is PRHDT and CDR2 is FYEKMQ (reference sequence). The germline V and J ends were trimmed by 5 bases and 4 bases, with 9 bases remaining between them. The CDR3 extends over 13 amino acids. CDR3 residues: CASSQRGYNEQFF. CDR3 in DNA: TGTGCCAGCAGCCAACGGGGTTACAATGAGCAGTTCTTC.

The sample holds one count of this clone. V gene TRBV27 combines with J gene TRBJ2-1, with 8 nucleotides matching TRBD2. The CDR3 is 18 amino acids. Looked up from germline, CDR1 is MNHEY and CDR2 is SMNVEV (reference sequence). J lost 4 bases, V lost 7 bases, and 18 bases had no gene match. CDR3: CASTIKTAGDFGYNEQFF. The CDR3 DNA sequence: TGTGCCAGCACCATAAAAACAGCGGGAGATTTCGGTTACAATGAGCAGTTCTTC.

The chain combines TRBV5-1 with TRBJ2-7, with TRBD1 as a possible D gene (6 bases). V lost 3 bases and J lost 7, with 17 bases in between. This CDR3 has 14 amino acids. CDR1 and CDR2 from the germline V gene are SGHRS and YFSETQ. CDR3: CASSSGTSPREQYF. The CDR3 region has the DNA TGCGCCAGCAGCTCTGGGACATCGCCTAGAGAGCAGTACTTC.

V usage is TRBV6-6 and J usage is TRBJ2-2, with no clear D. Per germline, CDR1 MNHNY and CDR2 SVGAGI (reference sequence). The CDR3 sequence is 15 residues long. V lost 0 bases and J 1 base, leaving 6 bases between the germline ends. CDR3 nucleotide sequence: TGTGCCAGCAGTTACTCGAAACTGAACACCGGGGAGCTGTTTTTT. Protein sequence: CASSYSKLNTGELFF.

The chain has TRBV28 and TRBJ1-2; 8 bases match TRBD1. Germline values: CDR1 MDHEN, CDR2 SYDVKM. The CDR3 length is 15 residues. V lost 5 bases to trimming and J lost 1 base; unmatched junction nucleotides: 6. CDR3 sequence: CASSGPGQVNYGYTF. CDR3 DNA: TGTGCCAGCAGTGGCCCGGGACAGGTTAACTATGGCTACACCTTC.

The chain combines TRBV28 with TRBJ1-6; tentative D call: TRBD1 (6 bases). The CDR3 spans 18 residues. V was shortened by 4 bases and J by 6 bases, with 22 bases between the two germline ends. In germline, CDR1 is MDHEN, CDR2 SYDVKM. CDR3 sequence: CASSYPRTDGIRNSPLHF. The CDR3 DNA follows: TGTGCCAGCAGTTACCCTCGGACAGACGGGATCCGTAATTCACCCCTCCACTTT.

CDR3 amino acids: CASSARNFGVAKNIQYF. Written as DNA, the CDR3 is TGTGCCAGCAGTGCCCGAAATTTCGGTGTAGCCAAAAACATTCAGTACTTC. The V gene is TRBV25-1, the J gene TRBJ2-4; D remains unclear. Trimming shortened V by 4 bases and J by 0 bases, and 16 bases separated the two germline ends. CDR1 MGHDK and CDR2 SYGVNS come from the germline V gene. The CDR3 spans 17 residues.

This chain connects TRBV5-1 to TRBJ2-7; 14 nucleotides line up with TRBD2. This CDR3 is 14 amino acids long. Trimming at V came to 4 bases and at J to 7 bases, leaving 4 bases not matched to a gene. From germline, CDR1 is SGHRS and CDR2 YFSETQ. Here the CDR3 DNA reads TGCGCCAGCAGCACGGGGACTAGCGGGAGAGAGCAGTACTTC. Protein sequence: CASSTGTSGREQYF. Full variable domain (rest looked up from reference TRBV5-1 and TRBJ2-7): KAGVTQTPRYLIKTRGQQVTLSCSPISGHRSVSWYQQTPGQGLQFLFEYFSETQRNKGNFPGRFSGRQFSNSRSEMNVSTLELGDSALYLCASSTGTSGREQYFGPGTRLTVT.